This T cell receptor (beta chain) was sequenced during a study of blood T cell repertoires in COVID-19. Clones were read by immunoSEQ multiplex PCR, and TCRdb kept only the in-frame ones, dropping some. The data contain roughly 230,000 clones, about 85% of them singletons. V was cut by 0 bases and J by 1 base, with 9 bases left in between. This CDR3 is built from 15 residues. CDR1 and CDR2 (germline): SGHRS, YFSETQ. The study recruited exposed participants who had met a COVID-19 case within 2 weeks before entry. The sequence was collected from a woman aged 50 to 65 who had been exposed to COVID-19. Input material: PBMCs or T cells enriched from blood (not recorded which). The chain carries TRBV5-1 and TRBJ2-3; D is possibly TRBD2 (5 bases). The chain's CDR3 is CASSLGAGRTDTQYF. The DNA of the CDR3 is TGCGCCAGCAGCTTGGGGGCGGGCCGCACAGATACGCAGTATTTT.